This is a list of T cell receptor beta chains from one sample in a study of T cell changes during pregnancy in multiple sclerosis. TCRdb's copy holds only in-frame clones and misses some; the assay was immunoSEQ multiplex PCR. The sample has around 19,000 clones; 88% are singletons. The sequences come from CD8+ T cells from peripheral blood mononuclear cells, collected after pregnancy. Receptor source: a female donor in good health, enrolled as a control in a pregnancy study. Each CDR3 is given with its conserved first and last residue. The order of the fields is J gene, V gene, D gene, clone size, CDR3 protein, CDR3 DNA. A D gene is named only where the DNA matches it firmly. Clone size is shown for a subset of rows, as once, few, many or a class of expanded clone.

j_gene: TRBJ2-7; v_gene: TRBV7-9; d_gene: .; abundance: .; CDR3aa: CASSSSTGTYEQYF; CDR3nt: TGTGCCAGCAGCTCCTCGACAGGAACCTACGAGCAGTACTTC
j_gene: TRBJ1-5; v_gene: TRBV7-9; d_gene: TRBD1; abundance: .; CDR3aa: CASSSGQGNQPQHF; CDR3nt: TGTGCCAGCAGCTCCGGACAGGGCAATCAGCCCCAGCATTTT
j_gene: TRBJ1-2; v_gene: TRBV4-1; d_gene: .; abundance: .; CDR3aa: CASSHAGGSGGYTF; CDR3nt: TGCGCCAGCAGCCACGCAGGAGGGAGCGGTGGCTACACCTTC
j_gene: TRBJ2-7; v_gene: TRBV5-1; d_gene: TRBD2; abundance: .; CDR3aa: CASSLEPGLAENYEQYF; CDR3nt: TGCGCCAGCAGCTTAGAACCGGGACTAGCGGAAAACTACGAGCAGTACTTC
j_gene: TRBJ2-7; v_gene: TRBV7-6; d_gene: .; abundance: .; CDR3aa: CASSPGGEQYF; CDR3nt: TGTGCCAGCAGCCCCGGGGGAGAGCAGTACTTC
j_gene: TRBJ1-6; v_gene: TRBV9; d_gene: .; abundance: .; CDR3aa: CASSVARDTGRGGSPLHF; CDR3nt: TGTGCCAGCAGCGTAGCCAGGGACACGGGAAGGGGTGGTTCACCCCTCCACTTT
j_gene: TRBJ1-2; v_gene: TRBV15; d_gene: TRBD1; abundance: once; CDR3aa: CATSGDRTNYGYTF; CDR3nt: TGTGCCACCAGCGGGGACAGAACTAACTATGGCTACACCTTC
j_gene: TRBJ2-1; v_gene: TRBV29-1; d_gene: TRBD2; abundance: .; CDR3aa: CSVRTTSGSSTGEQFF; CDR3nt: TGCAGCGTAAGAACGACTAGCGGGAGTTCGACCGGGGAGCAGTTCTTC
j_gene: TRBJ2-1; v_gene: TRBV6-4; d_gene: TRBD1; abundance: medium-sized; CDR3aa: CASSVTGGDLQSEQFF; CDR3nt: TGTGCCAGCAGTGTAACAGGGGGAGACTTACAAAGTGAGCAGTTCTTC
j_gene: TRBJ2-1; v_gene: TRBV13; d_gene: TRBD2; abundance: .; CDR3aa: CASSPYRAGGDNEQFF; CDR3nt: TGTGCCAGCAGCCCCTACCGGGCGGGGGGGGACAATGAGCAGTTCTTC
j_gene: TRBJ1-5; v_gene: TRBV4-1; d_gene: .; abundance: few; CDR3aa: CASSHNHRVICNQPQHF; CDR3nt: TGCGCCAGCAGCCACAATCACAGGGTGATCTGCAATCAGCCCCAGCATTTT
j_gene: TRBJ2-3; v_gene: TRBV6-4; d_gene: TRBD2; abundance: once; CDR3aa: CASSDEAGGVDTQYF; CDR3nt: TGTGCCAGCAGTGACGAAGCGGGAGGTGTTGATACGCAGTATTTT
j_gene: TRBJ1-2; v_gene: TRBV19; d_gene: TRBD1; abundance: .; CDR3aa: CASSSVDRERDYGYTF; CDR3nt: TGTGCCAGTAGTAGCGTGGACAGGGAGAGGGACTATGGCTACACCTTC
j_gene: TRBJ1-4; v_gene: TRBV9; d_gene: .; abundance: .; CDR3aa: CASSGQNNQKLFF; CDR3nt: TGTGCCAGCAGCGGGCAGAACAACCAAAAACTGTTTTTT
j_gene: TRBJ2-2; v_gene: TRBV19; d_gene: .; abundance: .; CDR3aa: CASSSSSSLGELFF; CDR3nt: TGTGCCAGTAGTAGCTCTAGCTCTCTAGGGGAGCTGTTTTTT
j_gene: TRBJ1-1; v_gene: TRBV11-2; d_gene: TRBD1; abundance: once; CDR3aa: CASSSYRGWWITEAFF; CDR3nt: TGTGCCAGCAGCTCATACAGGGGATGGTGGATCACTGAAGCTTTCTTT
j_gene: TRBJ2-5; v_gene: TRBV2; d_gene: .; abundance: .; CDR3aa: CAILGGSGFEETQYF; CDR3nt: TGTGCCATCCTGGGGGGATCCGGTTTTGAAGAGACCCAGTACTTC
j_gene: TRBJ1-3; v_gene: TRBV7-7; d_gene: .; abundance: few; CDR3aa: CASSTGTGNTIYF; CDR3nt: TGTGCTAGCAGCACCGGGACAGGAAACACCATATATTTT
j_gene: TRBJ2-7; v_gene: TRBV6-5; d_gene: .; abundance: .; CDR3aa: CASSDGLAYEQYF; CDR3nt: TGTGCCAGCAGTGACGGGTTGGCCTACGAGCAGTACTTC
j_gene: TRBJ1-2; v_gene: TRBV27; d_gene: .; abundance: .; CDR3aa: CASSPPGFHGYTF; CDR3nt: TGTGCCAGCAGTCCCCCGGGGTTTCATGGCTACACCTTC
j_gene: TRBJ2-2; v_gene: TRBV2; d_gene: TRBD1; abundance: .; CDR3aa: CASSEGFHRGLSGELFF; CDR3nt: TGTGCCAGCAGTGAGGGGTTTCACAGGGGGTTGTCCGGGGAGCTGTTTTTT
j_gene: TRBJ2-5; v_gene: TRBV27; d_gene: .; abundance: once; CDR3aa: CASKIAQGSGETQYF; CDR3nt: TGTGCCAGCAAGATTGCACAGGGATCTGGAGAGACCCAGTACTTC
j_gene: TRBJ1-3; v_gene: TRBV2; d_gene: .; abundance: .; CDR3aa: CASSRGQIKTRNTIYF; CDR3nt: TGTGCCAGCAGTAGAGGACAGATAAAAACTAGAAACACCATATATTTT
j_gene: TRBJ1-1; v_gene: TRBV7-2; d_gene: .; abundance: .; CDR3aa: CASSLDARLNTEAFF; CDR3nt: TGTGCCAGCAGCTTAGATGCCAGATTGAACACTGAAGCTTTCTTT
j_gene: TRBJ1-5; v_gene: TRBV13; d_gene: TRBD1; abundance: .; CDR3aa: CASSLALDRSNQPQHF; CDR3nt: TGTGCCAGCAGCTTAGCCCTGGACAGGTCCAATCAGCCCCAGCATTTT
j_gene: TRBJ2-2; v_gene: TRBV15; d_gene: .; abundance: medium-sized; CDR3aa: CATSRGEEHTGELFF; CDR3nt: TGTGCCACCAGCAGAGGGGAGGAACACACCGGGGAGCTGTTTTTT
j_gene: TRBJ2-2; v_gene: TRBV6-5; d_gene: TRBD1; abundance: .; CDR3aa: CASSFTGGAGGELFF; CDR3nt: TGTGCCAGCAGCTTCACAGGGGGCGCAGGCGGGGAGCTGTTTTTT
j_gene: TRBJ1-1; v_gene: TRBV25-1; d_gene: .; abundance: once; CDR3aa: CASSDRQVNTEAFF; CDR3nt: TGTGCCAGCAGTGACAGACAGGTGAACACTGAAGCTTTCTTT
j_gene: TRBJ2-7; v_gene: TRBV30; d_gene: .; abundance: .; CDR3aa: CAWSVAGPYEQYF; CDR3nt: TGTGCCTGGAGTGTAGCAGGCCCATACGAGCAGTACTTC
j_gene: TRBJ2-1; v_gene: TRBV2; d_gene: .; abundance: .; CDR3aa: CASSEVSGPYNEQFF; CDR3nt: TGTGCCAGCAGTGAAGTAAGCGGTCCCTACAATGAGCAGTTCTTC
j_gene: TRBJ2-7; v_gene: TRBV18; d_gene: .; abundance: .; CDR3aa: CASSPGTNSPYYEQYF; CDR3nt: TGTGCCAGCTCACCAGGGACAAATAGCCCTTATTACGAGCAGTACTTC
j_gene: TRBJ2-7; v_gene: TRBV27; d_gene: TRBD1; abundance: .; CDR3aa: CASSLSWGDRGTYEQYF; CDR3nt: TGTGCCAGCAGTTTATCGTGGGGGGACAGGGGAACCTACGAGCAGTACTTC